These 12 T cell receptor beta chains share one sample of origin, sequenced in a study of blood T cells in healthy people across ages. A J-beta primer mix and a sample-barcoded 5' primer were used in a second PCR of about 7 to 12 cycles. TCRdb redid the calling of the 5' RACE reads with MiXCR, one entry per CDR3 protein. This sample yields approximately 850,000 distinct CDR3 sequences, of which 40% to 50% are seen a single time; under 20% belongs to the top ten. Sequenced sample: blood. Source of these receptors: a man in his sixties in good health.

This clonotype was detected only a few times. The chain combines TRBV5-1 with TRBJ2-5, with TRBD1 as a possible D gene (6 bases). CDR1 and CDR2 (germline): SGHRS, YFSETQ. This CDR3 region has 14 residues. Trimming took off 7 bases at V and 5 bases at J, with 18 bases between the two ends. The CDR3 protein is CASEPTGHGETQYF. CDR3 nucleotides: TGCGCCAGCGAGCCGACAGGCCACGGGGAGACCCAGTACTTC.

The chain recombines TRBV7-2 with TRBJ2-5, with D perhaps being TRBD1 or TRBD2 (5 bases each). This CDR3 is built from 14 residues. The ends were cut back, 3 bases at V and 5 bases at J, with 13 bases in the middle. Germline loops: CDR1 SGHTA, CDR2 FQGNSA. The CDR3 sequence is CASSFYGAGETQYF. Here the CDR3 DNA reads TGTGCCAGCAGCTTCTACGGGGCCGGGGAGACCCAGTACTTC.

This chain links TRBV6-5 with TRBJ1-6, with D unresolved. V lost 6 bases to trimming and J lost 4 bases, with 16 bases between them. The germline gives CDR1 MNHEY, CDR2 SVGAGI. CDR3 length equals 16 residues. The CDR3 bases are TGTGCCAGCAGCCGAGGGTTTCGGAAGTATAATTCACCCCTCCACTTT. This translates into CASSRGFRKYNSPLHF.

The J gene is TRBJ2-7, the V gene TRBV6-6; D perhaps matches TRBD1 (5 bases). The CDR3 loop spans 13 amino acids. The V end lost 2 bases, the J end lost 3 bases, and 8 bases lay between the germline ends. Germline CDR1 and CDR2: MNHNY and SVGAGI (reference sequence). CDR3 region: CASSYGAVYEQYF. For the CDR3, the DNA is TGTGCCAGCAGTTACGGGGCTGTCTACGAGCAGTACTTC.

This clonotype showed up just a few times. This chain uses TRBV7-2 with TRBJ2-2; D gene uncertain. Per germline, CDR1 SGHTA and CDR2 FQGNSA. The CDR3 extends over 12 amino acids. The ends were cut back, 2 bases at V and 6 bases at J, with 4 bases in the middle. CDR3 DNA: TGTGCCAGCAGCTTACTCTCCGGGGAGCTGTTTTTT. Amino acids: CASSLLSGELFF. The variable domain in full, with the rest retrieved from reference TRBV7-2 and TRBJ2-2, is GAGVSQSPSNKVTEKGKDVELRCDPISGHTALYWYRQSLGQGLEFLIYFQGNSAPDKSGLPSDRFSAERTGGSVSTLTIQRTQQEDSAVYLCASSLLSGELFFGEGSRLTVL.

This clonotype was seen a single time. The CDR3 loop is CASSFGWASYEQYF. The DNA for the CDR3 is TGTGCCAGCAGCTTCGGATGGGCTTCCTACGAGCAGTACTTC. The chain is built from TRBV7-9 and TRBJ2-7; D gene uncertain. This CDR3 spans 14 amino acids. Trimming left V 3 bases short and J 1 base short, with 10 bases between. In germline, CDR1 is SEHNR, CDR2 FQNEAQ (reference sequence). The whole variable domain, remainder taken from reference TRBV7-9 and TRBJ2-7, is DTGVSQNPRHKITKRGQNVTFRCDPISEHNRLYWYRQTLGQGPEFLTYFQNEAQLEKSRLLSDRFSAERPKGSFSTLEIQRTEQGDSAMYLCASSFGWASYEQYFGPGTRLTVT.

This clonotype has only a few counts. V and J are TRBV27 and TRBJ2-7, with 7 nucleotides matching TRBD1. This CDR3 has 11 residues. CDR1 and CDR2 (germline): MNHEY, SMNVEV (reference sequence). V was pared by 6 bases and J by 6 bases, with 2 bases of the junction left unmatched. The CDR3 here is CASRTGFEQYF. The DNA of the CDR3 is TGTGCCAGCAGGACAGGGTTCGAGCAGTACTTC.

A few counts support this clonotype. The chain couples TRBV6-6 to TRBJ1-1, with 7 bases that match TRBD1. V gave up 6 bases and J gave up 3 bases; unmatched junction bases: 10. Germline CDR1 and CDR2: MNHNY and SVGAGI (reference sequence). The CDR3 is 15 residues long. In DNA form, the CDR3 reads TGTGCCAGCAGCGGGACAGAGGGGATGTACACTGAAGCTTTCTTT. Protein sequence: CASSGTEGMYTEAFF.

This rearrangement joins TRBV6-2 or TRBV6-3 to TRBJ1-6; TRBD1 matches 8 bases. In germline, CDR1 is MNHEY, CDR2 SVGEGT. V shed 5 bases, J shed 9 bases, and the junction held 6 bases outside the gene matches. The CDR3 length is 14 residues. The CDR3 DNA reads TGTGCCAGCAGTGTCCCAGGGGGCAGTTCACCCCTCCACTTT. Translation: CASSVPGGSSPLHF.

Concerning this clonotype itself: A single base separates this from a much larger clone, so it may be a read error. The chain couples TRBV27 to TRBJ2-7, with D maybe TRBD1 (5 bases). The CDR3 loop spans 16 amino acids. Germline V gene data show CDR1 as MNHEY and CDR2 as SMNVEV (reference sequence). The CDR3 DNA reads TGTGCCTGCAGTTTGGGGCCCCCAGGTGACCCCTACGAGCAGTACTTC. It yields the protein CACSLGPPGDPYEQYF.

There are many counts of this clonotype. With a much larger clone just one base away, this may be a read error. This chain joins TRBV7-9 and TRBJ2-1, with a weak D call TRBD2 (5 bases). Judging by the DNA end, TRBJ2-7 fits better; the J call may be wrong. The CDR3 is 15 amino acids. Germline assignment: CDR1 SEHNR and CDR2 FQNEAQ (reference sequence). This CDR3 reads CASSPPGSSYNEQYF. The CDR3 nucleotides read TGTGCCAGCAGCCCCCCGGGGAGCTCCTACAATGAGCAGTACTTC.

This clonotype was recorded a few times. The chain has TRBV7-9 and TRBJ2-1, with 8 bases lining up with TRBD1. This CDR3 is built from 17 residues. The germline CDR1 and CDR2 sequences are SEHNR and FQNEAQ (reference sequence). The V and J ends lost 5 bases and 5 bases, in that order; junction bases with no gene match: 14. CDR3 DNA: TGTGCCAGCAGCCCAGCCGGAGAGGGACAGGCAGACAATGAGCAGTTCTTC. This sequence encodes CASSPAGEGQADNEQFF.